Shown below are 11 T cell receptor beta chains from a single sample sequenced in a study of T cells after yellow fever vaccination. TCRdb re-called the 5' RACE reads with MiXCR, one entry per CDR3 protein. The sample yields about 75,000 distinct CDR3 sequences, around 7% seen once. Sample: CD8+ T cells sorted from PBMCs, taken less than 11 days after the first yellow fever vaccination. The receptor source for this set is a young man who received the YFV17D yellow fever vaccine.

In this sample, this clonotype turned up a few times. The chain has TRBV6-5 and TRBJ2-7, with D unclear. Germline V gene sequence: CDR1 MNHEY, CDR2 SVGAGI. Trimming removed 10 bases at V and 12 bases at J, with 10 bases between. CDR3 size: 8 residues. The CDR3 loop reads CATRNGYV. In DNA, the CDR3 is TGTGCCACCCGTAACGGGTACGTC.

V usage is TRBV4-1 and J usage is TRBJ1-2; a possible D gene is TRBD1 (5 bases). The CDR3 totals 16 residues. Germline V gene data show CDR1 as MGHRA and CDR2 as YSYEKL. Deletions cut 0 bases from V and 4 bases from J, with 15 bases between. The CDR3 DNA reads as TGCGCCAGCAGCCAAGATGGGGGGGGAACGGGCTATGGCTACACCTTC. Protein: CASSQDGGGTGYGYTF.

The CDR3 coding sequence is TGTGCCAGCAGCTTAGATAATAGCAATCAGCCCCAGCATTTT. It specifies CASSLDNSNQPQHF. The rearrangement uses TRBV7-9 and TRBJ1-5; D remains ambiguous. The CDR3 has 14 amino acids. CDR1 and CDR2 from the germline V gene are SEHNR and FQNEAQ (reference sequence). The V end was cut by 1 base, the J end by 0 bases, with 4 bases between.

This clonotype turned up a few times. The chain employs TRBV11-2 and TRBJ2-5; 8 bases are shared with TRBD1. Trimming at V came to 4 bases and at J to 4 bases, leaving 17 bases not matched to a gene. Germline V CDR1 and CDR2: SGHAT, FQNNGV. CDR3 length equals 18 residues. The DNA of the CDR3 is TGTGCCAGCAGCTCTAATAACCTAGGGGCCACAGGGGGAGAGACCCAGTACTTC. Encoded protein: CASSSNNLGATGGETQYF.

This clonotype has a handful of counts. The chain recombines TRBV25-1 with TRBJ2-6; D ambiguous. From germline, CDR1 is MGHDK and CDR2 SYGVNS. Trimming pared 6 bases from V and 1 base from J, leaving 13 bases between. The CDR3 extends over 16 amino acids. CDR3 bases: TGTGCCAGCAGCCCCAGCGTGAGGTCTGGGGCCAACGTCCTGACTTTC. Its translation is CASSPSVRSGANVLTF.

This clonotype was recorded at least ten times. This chain joins TRBV12-3 or TRBV12-4 and TRBJ2-5; TRBD2 matches 7 bases. Germline trimming cut 6 bases from V and 4 bases from J; bases unmatched to any gene: 14. The CDR3 consists of 16 residues. DNA for the CDR3: TGTGCCAGCAGAGCCGGTACTAGCGTATTCGGAGAGACCCAGTACTTC. Amino acid sequence: CASRAGTSVFGETQYF.

In its sample, this clonotype was seen many times. J is TRBJ2-1 and V is TRBV4-3; tentatively, D is TRBD1 (5 bases). Trimming cost V 3 bases and J 2 bases, with 11 bases left between them. Germline V lookup: CDR1 LGHNA, CDR2 YSLEER. CDR3 length: 15 residues. CDR3 DNA: TGCGCCAGCAGCCATCAAGAGGACACCTACAATGAGCAGTTCTTC. Protein sequence: CASSHQEDTYNEQFF.

J is TRBJ2-7 and V is TRBV6-5; a weak D match, TRBD2 (6 bases). CDR1 and CDR2 (germline): MNHEY, SVGAGI. The CDR3 totals 16 residues. Trimming took 4 bases from V and 2 from J, leaving 18 bases between them. The CDR3 protein is CASSFRGGGITYEQYF. DNA for the CDR3: TGTGCCAGCAGTTTCCGGGGCGGAGGGATCACCTACGAGCAGTACTTC.

The chain links TRBV7-8 to TRBJ2-7, with TRBD2 identical over 14 bases. CDR3 length: 15 amino acids. Germline CDR1 SGHVS, CDR2 FQNEAQ. Trimming at V came to 5 bases and at J to 3 bases, leaving 3 bases not matched to a gene. The CDR3 is CASSPGLAGGYEQYV. The CDR3 DNA is TGTGCCAGCAGCCCCGGACTAGCGGGGGGCTACGAGCAGTACGTC.

This clonotype was observed many times. V gene TRBV29-1 combines with J gene TRBJ2-7; tentative D call: TRBD1 (6 bases). CDR3 length equals 13 residues. Looked up from germline, CDR1 is SQVTM and CDR2 is ANQGSEA. Trimming stripped 1 base from V and 2 bases from J, with 9 bases between. The DNA for the CDR3 is TGCAGCGTTGAAGTCGACAGGACCTACGAGCAGTACTTC. Its translation: CSVEVDRTYEQYF.

The rearrangement uses TRBV28 and TRBJ2-1; possibly TRBD2 for D (6 bases). Germline values: CDR1 MDHEN, CDR2 SYDVKM. The CDR3 contains 11 residues. The ends were cut back, 5 bases at V and 15 bases at J, with 14 bases in the middle. The CDR3 DNA follows: TGTGCCAGCAGTCGGGACTTCTTTCGGTTCTTC. It translates to CASSRDFFRFF. The full variable domain, rest sourced from reference TRBV28 and TRBJ2-1, is DVKVTQSSRYLVKRTGEKVFLECVQDMDHENMFWYRQDPGLGLRLIYFSYDVKMKEKGDIPEGYSVSREKKERFSLILESASTNQTSMYLCASSRDFFRFFGPGTRLTVL.